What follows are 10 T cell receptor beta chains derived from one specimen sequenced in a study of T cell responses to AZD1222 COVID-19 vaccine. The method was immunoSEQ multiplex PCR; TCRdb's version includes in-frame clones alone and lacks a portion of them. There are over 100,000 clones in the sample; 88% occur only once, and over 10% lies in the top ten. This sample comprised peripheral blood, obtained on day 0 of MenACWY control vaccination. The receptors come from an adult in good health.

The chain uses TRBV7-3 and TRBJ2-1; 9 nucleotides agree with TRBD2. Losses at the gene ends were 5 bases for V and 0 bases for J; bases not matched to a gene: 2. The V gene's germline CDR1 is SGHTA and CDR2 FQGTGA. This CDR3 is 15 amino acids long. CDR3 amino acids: CASSPTSGSYNEQFF. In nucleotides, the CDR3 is TGTGCCAGCAGCCCGACTAGCGGCTCCTACAATGAGCAGTTCTTC.

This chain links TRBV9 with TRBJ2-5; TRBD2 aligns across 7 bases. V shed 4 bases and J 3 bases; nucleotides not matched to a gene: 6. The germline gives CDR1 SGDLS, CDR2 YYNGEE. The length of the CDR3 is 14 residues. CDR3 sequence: CASSPPTSEETQYF. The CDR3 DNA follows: TGTGCCAGCAGCCCCCCCACTAGCGAAGAGACCCAGTACTTC.

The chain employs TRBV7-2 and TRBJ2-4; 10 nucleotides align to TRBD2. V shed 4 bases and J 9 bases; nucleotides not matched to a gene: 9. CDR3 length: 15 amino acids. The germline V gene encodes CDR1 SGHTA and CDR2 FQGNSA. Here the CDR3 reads CASSSPTSGKSIQYF. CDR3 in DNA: TGTGCCAGCAGCTCCCCCACTAGCGGGAAGAGCATTCAGTACTTC.

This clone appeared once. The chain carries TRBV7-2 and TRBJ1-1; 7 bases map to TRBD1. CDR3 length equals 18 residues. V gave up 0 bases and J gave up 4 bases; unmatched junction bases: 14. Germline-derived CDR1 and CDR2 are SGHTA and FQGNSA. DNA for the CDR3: TGTGCCAGCAGCTTAGCGCCGAGGACAGGACCGGATCGCACTGAAGCTTTCTTT. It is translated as CASSLAPRTGPDRTEAFF.

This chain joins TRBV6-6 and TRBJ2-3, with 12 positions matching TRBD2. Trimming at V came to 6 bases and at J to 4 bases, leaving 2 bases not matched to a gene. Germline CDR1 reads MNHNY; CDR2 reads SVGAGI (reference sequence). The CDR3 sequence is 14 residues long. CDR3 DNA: TGTGCCAGCAGCCGACTAGCGGGAGCAGATACGCAGTATTTT. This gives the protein CASSRLAGADTQYF.

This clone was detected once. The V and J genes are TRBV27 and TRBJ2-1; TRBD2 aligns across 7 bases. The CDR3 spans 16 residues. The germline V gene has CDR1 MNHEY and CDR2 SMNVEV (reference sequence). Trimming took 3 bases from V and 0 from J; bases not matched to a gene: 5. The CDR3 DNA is TGTGCCAGCAGTTTCCGCGGCGGGAGCTCCTACAATGAGCAGTTCTTC. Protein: CASSFRGGSSYNEQFF.

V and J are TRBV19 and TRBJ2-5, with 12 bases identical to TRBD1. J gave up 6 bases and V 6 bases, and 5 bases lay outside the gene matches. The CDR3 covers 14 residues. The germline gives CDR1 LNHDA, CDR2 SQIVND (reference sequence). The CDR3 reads CASSGTGGGQTQYF. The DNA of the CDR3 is TGTGCCAGTAGCGGGACAGGGGGCGGCCAGACCCAGTACTTC.

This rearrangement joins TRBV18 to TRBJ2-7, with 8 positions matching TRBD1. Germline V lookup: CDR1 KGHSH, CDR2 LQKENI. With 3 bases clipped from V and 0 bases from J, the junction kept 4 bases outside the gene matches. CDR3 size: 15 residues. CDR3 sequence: CASSPDRAGSYEQYF. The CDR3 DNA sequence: TGTGCCAGCTCACCGGACAGGGCAGGCTCCTACGAGCAGTACTTC.

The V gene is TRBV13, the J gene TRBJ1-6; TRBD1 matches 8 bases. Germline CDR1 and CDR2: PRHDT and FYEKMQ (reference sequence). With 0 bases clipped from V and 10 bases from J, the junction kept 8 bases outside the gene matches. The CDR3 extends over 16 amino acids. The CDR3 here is CASSLGVRGLGSPLHF. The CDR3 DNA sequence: TGTGCCAGCAGCTTAGGGGTCAGGGGGCTCGGGTCACCCCTCCACTTT.

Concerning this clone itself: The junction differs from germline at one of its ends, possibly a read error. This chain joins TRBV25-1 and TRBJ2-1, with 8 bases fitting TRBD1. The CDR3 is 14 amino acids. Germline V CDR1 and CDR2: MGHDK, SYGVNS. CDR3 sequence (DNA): TGTGCCGGCAGCAGGGGGCTAAACTACAATGAGCAGTTCTTC. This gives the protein CAGSRGLNYNEQFF.